Shown below are 16 T cell receptor beta chains from a single sample sequenced in a study of blood T cell repertoires in COVID-19. TCRdb's copy holds only in-frame clones and misses some; the assay was immunoSEQ multiplex PCR. This sample has about 220,000 clones, with 83% found just once. The sequencing input was PBMCs or T cells enriched from blood (not recorded which). Every receptor here comes from a woman in her thirties or forties who had been exposed to COVID-19.

This chain connects TRBV7-3 to TRBJ1-1, with TRBD1 as a possible D gene (5 bases). Germline assignment: CDR1 SGHTA and CDR2 FQGTGA. This CDR3 has 13 amino acids. V lost 5 bases and J 4 bases, leaving 11 bases between the germline ends. In nucleotides, the CDR3 is TGTGCCAGCAGCCCGGGGGGAACCACTGAAGCTTTCTTT. This gives the protein CASSPGGTTEAFF.

The genes are TRBV12-5 and TRBJ2-7, with TRBD2 matching over 8 bases. J lost 7 bases, V lost 4 bases, and 3 bases had no gene match. Per the germline V gene, CDR1 is LGHNT and CDR2 is FRNRAP. This CDR3 contains 12 residues. The CDR3 DNA reads TGTGCTAGTGGTTGGGCGGGGGGAGAGCAGTACTTC. Its protein is CASGWAGGEQYF.

This sequence joins TRBV10-1 and TRBJ1-3; D remains ambiguous. CDR1 and CDR2 from the germline V gene are WNHNN and SYGVQD (reference sequence). V lost 2 bases to trimming and J lost 0 bases, with 5 bases between them. The CDR3 covers 14 residues. For the CDR3, the DNA is TGCGCCAGCAGTGAGGGCATCTCTGGAAACACCATATATTTT. The encoded protein is CASSEGISGNTIYF.

The chain links TRBV30 to TRBJ1-2; D ambiguous. V shed 2 bases and J shed 0 bases, with 7 bases lying between them. The CDR3 has 13 residues. Per germline, CDR1 GTSNPN and CDR2 SVGIG (reference sequence). CDR3 region: CAWSSPANYGYTF. The CDR3 nucleotides are TGTGCCTGGAGTTCCCCCGCTAACTATGGCTACACCTTC. Full variable domain (outside the CDR3, taken from reference TRBV30 and TRBJ1-2): SQTIHQWPATLVQPVGSPLSLECTVEGTSNPNLYWYRQAAGRGLQLLFYSVGIGQISSEVPQNLSASRPQDRQFILSSKKLLLSDSGFYLCAWSSPANYGYTFGSGTRLTVV.

V usage is TRBV11-2 and J usage is TRBJ2-5; D perhaps matches TRBD2 (6 bases). The CDR3 sequence is 18 residues long. The V gene's germline CDR1 is SGHAT and CDR2 FQNNGV. V was shortened by 2 bases and J by 3 bases, with 22 bases between the two germline ends. CDR3 loop: CASSLRPGLYYFEETQYF. DNA for the CDR3: TGTGCCAGCAGCTTACGACCGGGACTGTACTATTTTGAAGAGACCCAGTACTTC.

The J gene is TRBJ1-3, the V gene TRBV6-1; maybe TRBD1 (5 bases). This CDR3 spans 16 amino acids. The germline V and J ends were trimmed by 4 bases and 8 bases, with 21 bases remaining between them. The germline gives CDR1 MNHNS, CDR2 SASEGT. CDR3 sequence: CASSARQNNPADTIYF. CDR3 coding DNA: TGTGCCAGCAGTGCCCGACAGAACAACCCTGCGGACACCATATATTTT.

V is TRBV2 and J is TRBJ1-5; 7 bases are a match to TRBD1. The CDR3 runs 15 residues. V dropped 4 bases and J dropped 2; count of bases not matched to a gene: 5. In germline, CDR1 is SNHLY, CDR2 FYNNEI. In DNA form, the CDR3 reads TGTGCCAGCAGTGTTCAAGGGGGCGGCAATCAGCCCCAGCATTTT. Its protein product is CASSVQGGGNQPQHF.

This clone was seen a few times. The chain carries TRBV11-2 and TRBJ1-2; D is unresolved. The CDR3 is 12 amino acids. Between the trimmed V and J ends, which lost 8 bases and 2 bases, there was a span of 9 bases. The germline CDR1 and CDR2 sequences are SGHAT and FQNNGV. The CDR3 sequence: CASALRNYGYTF. Here the CDR3 DNA reads TGTGCCAGCGCGTTACGAAACTATGGCTACACCTTC.

This chain joins TRBV7-2 and TRBJ2-2; the D gene is possibly TRBD2 (6 bases). The CDR3 extends over 15 amino acids. Germline V gene lookup returns CDR1 SGHTA and CDR2 FQGNSA. V lost 4 bases and J 4 bases, leaving 13 bases between the germline ends. The CDR3 nucleotides read TGTGCCAGCAGCTCCTCCGGGGGTGTCACCGGGGAGCTGTTTTTT. Translating it yields CASSSSGGVTGELFF. The full variable domain, in which reference TRBV7-2 and TRBJ2-2 provide the parts outside the CDR3, is GAGVSQSPSNKVTEKGKDVELRCDPISGHTALYWYRQSLGQGLEFLIYFQGNSAPDKSGLPSDRFSAERTGGSVSTLTIQRTQQEDSAVYLCASSSSGGVTGELFFGEGSRLTVL.

The chain uses TRBV5-1 and TRBJ2-6; 8 bases align to TRBD1. After removal of 0 bases from V and 1 base from J, the junction contained 3 bases not matched to a gene. Germline CDR1 reads SGHRS; CDR2 reads YFSETQ. CDR3 length equals 17 residues. DNA for the CDR3: TGCGCCAGCAGCTTGGTCGGACAGGGTTCTGGGGCCAACGTCCTGACTTTC. Protein: CASSLVGQGSGANVLTF.

The rearrangement links TRBV7-2 to TRBJ1-3, with D perhaps TRBD1 (5 bases). The CDR3 length is 15 residues. Germline V gene data show CDR1 as SGHTA and CDR2 as FQGNSA. V was shortened by 5 bases and J by 2 bases, with 13 bases between the two germline ends. CDR3 nucleotide sequence: TGTGCCAGCAGCCCCGGGAGGGGAGCTGGAAACACCATATATTTT. Its translation is CASSPGRGAGNTIYF.

The genes are TRBV7-8 and TRBJ1-1; TRBD1 matches at 7 bases. Germline CDR1 is SGHVS and CDR2 is FQNEAQ. The CDR3 is 14 residues long. The V gene end was trimmed by 5 bases and the J gene end by 6 bases; junction bases not matched to a gene: 9. The CDR3 DNA sequence: TGTGCCAGCAGCGGCAGGGGGAACGTGGCTGAAGCTTTCTTT. Translation gives CASSGRGNVAEAFF.

This chain uses TRBV27 with TRBJ2-5; the match to TRBD2 covers 7 bases. Unmatched junction bases numbered 10, after V lost 5 bases and J lost 1 base. Germline assignment: CDR1 MNHEY and CDR2 SMNVEV (reference sequence). The CDR3 extends over 16 amino acids. The CDR3 bases are TGTGCCAGCAGTCCTCTGGGAGGGCGCATCCAAGAGACCCAGTACTTC. The encoded protein is CASSPLGGRIQETQYF.

The chain combines TRBV29-1 with TRBJ2-7; TRBD1 matches 7 bases. V shed 6 bases, J shed 3 bases, and the junction held 8 bases outside the gene matches. The CDR3 loop spans 13 amino acids. Germline CDR1 reads SQVTM; CDR2 reads ANQGSEA. For the CDR3, the DNA is TGCAGCGTGAATACAGGGGATAACTACGAGCAGTACTTC. This gives the protein CSVNTGDNYEQYF.

V gene TRBV5-1 combines with J gene TRBJ2-3; the D gene is possibly TRBD2 (6 bases). Trimming pared 4 bases from V and 6 bases from J, leaving 18 bases between. CDR1 is SGHRS and CDR2 is YFSETQ in the germline V gene. The CDR3 runs 15 residues. CDR3 nucleotide sequence: TGCGCCAGCAGCCCCGAGGCAGCTGGGGGGGATACGCAGTATTTT. Protein sequence: CASSPEAAGGDTQYF.

The rearrangement uses TRBV10-3 and TRBJ1-5, with TRBD1 matching 7 bases. This CDR3 comprises 14 residues. J was trimmed by 3 bases and V by 10 bases; bases with no gene match: 9. Germline loops: CDR1 ENHRY, CDR2 SYGVKD. DNA for the CDR3: TGTGCCACCGAAGCAGGGGGAGACAATCAGCCCCAGCATTTT. Its protein is CATEAGGDNQPQHF.